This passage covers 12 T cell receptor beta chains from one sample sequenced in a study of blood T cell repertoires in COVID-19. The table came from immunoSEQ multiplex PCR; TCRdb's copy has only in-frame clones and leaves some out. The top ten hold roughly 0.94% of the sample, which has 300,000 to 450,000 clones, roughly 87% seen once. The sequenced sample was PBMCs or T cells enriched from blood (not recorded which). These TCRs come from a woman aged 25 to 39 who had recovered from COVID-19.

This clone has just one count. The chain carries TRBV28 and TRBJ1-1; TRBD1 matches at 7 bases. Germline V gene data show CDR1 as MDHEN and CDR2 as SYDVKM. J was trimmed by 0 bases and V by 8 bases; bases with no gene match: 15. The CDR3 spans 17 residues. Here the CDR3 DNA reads TGTGCCAGCTCTTGGGGGAGACTGACAGGGATGAACACTGAAGCTTTCTTT. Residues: CASSWGRLTGMNTEAFF.

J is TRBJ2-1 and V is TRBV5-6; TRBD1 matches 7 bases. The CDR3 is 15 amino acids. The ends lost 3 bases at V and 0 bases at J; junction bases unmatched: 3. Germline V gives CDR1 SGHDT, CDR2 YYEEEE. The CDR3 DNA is TGTGCCAGCAGCTCAACAGGGGTCTCCTACAATGAGCAGTTCTTC. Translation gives CASSSTGVSYNEQFF.

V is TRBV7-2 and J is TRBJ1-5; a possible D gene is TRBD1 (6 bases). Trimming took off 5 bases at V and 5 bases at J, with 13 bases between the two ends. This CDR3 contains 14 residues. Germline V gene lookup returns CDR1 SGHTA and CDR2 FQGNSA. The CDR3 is CASSLGAGDQPQHF. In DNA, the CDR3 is TGTGCCAGCAGCCTGGGGGCAGGGGATCAGCCCCAGCATTTT.

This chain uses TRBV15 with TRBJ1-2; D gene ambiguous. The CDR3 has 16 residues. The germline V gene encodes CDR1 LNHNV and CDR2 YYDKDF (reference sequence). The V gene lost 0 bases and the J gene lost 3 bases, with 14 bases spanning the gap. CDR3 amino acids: CATSRDLKGRDYGYTF. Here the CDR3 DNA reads TGTGCCACCAGCAGAGATCTAAAAGGGAGGGACTATGGCTACACCTTC.

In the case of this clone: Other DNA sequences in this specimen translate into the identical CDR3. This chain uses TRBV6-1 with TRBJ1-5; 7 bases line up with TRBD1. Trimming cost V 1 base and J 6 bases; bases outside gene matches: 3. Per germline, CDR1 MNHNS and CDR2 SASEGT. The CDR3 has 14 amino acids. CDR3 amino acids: CASSEGQGGQPQHF. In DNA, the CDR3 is TGTGCCAGCAGTGAAGGACAGGGCGGTCAGCCCCAGCATTTT.

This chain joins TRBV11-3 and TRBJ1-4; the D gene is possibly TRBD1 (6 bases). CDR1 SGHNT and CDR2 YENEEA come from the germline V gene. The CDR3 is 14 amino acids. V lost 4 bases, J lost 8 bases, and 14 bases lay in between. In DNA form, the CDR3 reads TGTGCCAGCAGCTGGCAGGGGAGAGAAGAAAAACTGTTTTTT. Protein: CASSWQGREEKLFF.

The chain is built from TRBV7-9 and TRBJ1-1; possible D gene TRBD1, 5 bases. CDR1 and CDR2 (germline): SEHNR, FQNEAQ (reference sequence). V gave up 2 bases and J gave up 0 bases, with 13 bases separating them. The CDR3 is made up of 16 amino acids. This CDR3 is CASSLYRRAMNTEAFF. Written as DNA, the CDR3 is TGTGCCAGCAGCTTATACAGGAGGGCTATGAACACTGAAGCTTTCTTT.

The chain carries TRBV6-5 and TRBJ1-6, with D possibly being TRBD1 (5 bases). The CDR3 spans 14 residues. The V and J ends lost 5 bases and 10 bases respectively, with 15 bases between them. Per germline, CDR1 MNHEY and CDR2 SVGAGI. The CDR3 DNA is TGTGCCAGCAGTAGCCAGGGTGCTCAATCACCCCTCCACTTT. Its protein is CASSSQGAQSPLHF.

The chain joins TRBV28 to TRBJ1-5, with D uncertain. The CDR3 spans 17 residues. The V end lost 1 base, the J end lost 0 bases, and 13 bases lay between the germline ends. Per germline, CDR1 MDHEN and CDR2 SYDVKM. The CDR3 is CASSLSLGGNSNQPQHF. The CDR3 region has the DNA TGTGCCAGCAGTTTATCTTTAGGCGGAAATAGCAATCAGCCCCAGCATTTT.

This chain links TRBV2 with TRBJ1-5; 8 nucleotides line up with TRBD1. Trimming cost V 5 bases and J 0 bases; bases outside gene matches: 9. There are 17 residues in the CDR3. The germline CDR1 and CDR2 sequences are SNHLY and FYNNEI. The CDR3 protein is CASSRHLQGGSNQPQHF. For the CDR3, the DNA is TGTGCCAGCAGTCGTCATTTACAGGGGGGTAGCAATCAGCCCCAGCATTTT.

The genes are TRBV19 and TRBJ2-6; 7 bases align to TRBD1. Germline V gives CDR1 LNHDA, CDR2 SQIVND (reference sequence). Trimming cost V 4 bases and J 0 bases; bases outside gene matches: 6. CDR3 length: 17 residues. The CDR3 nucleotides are TGTGCCAGTAGTACGGGACAGTTTAACTCTGGGGCCAACGTCCTGACTTTC. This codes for CASSTGQFNSGANVLTF.

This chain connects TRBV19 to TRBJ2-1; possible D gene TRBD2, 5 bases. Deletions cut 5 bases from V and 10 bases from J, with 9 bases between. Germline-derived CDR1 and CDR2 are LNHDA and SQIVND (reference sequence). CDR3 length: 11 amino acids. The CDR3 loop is CASSASGEQFF. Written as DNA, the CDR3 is TGTGCCAGTAGTGCGTCGGGAGAGCAGTTCTTC.